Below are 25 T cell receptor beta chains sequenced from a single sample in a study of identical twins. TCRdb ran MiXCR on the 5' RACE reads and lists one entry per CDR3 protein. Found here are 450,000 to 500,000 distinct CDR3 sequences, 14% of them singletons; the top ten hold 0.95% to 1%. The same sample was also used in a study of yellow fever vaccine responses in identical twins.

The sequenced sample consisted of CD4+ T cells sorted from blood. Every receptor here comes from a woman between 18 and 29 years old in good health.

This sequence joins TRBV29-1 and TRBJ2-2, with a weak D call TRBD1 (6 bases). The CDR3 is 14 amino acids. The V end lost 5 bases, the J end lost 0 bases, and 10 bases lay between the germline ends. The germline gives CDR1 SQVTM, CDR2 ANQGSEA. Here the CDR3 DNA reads TGCAGCGTTTCCGGGACAACGAACACCGGGGAGCTGTTTTTT. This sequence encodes CSVSGTTNTGELFF.

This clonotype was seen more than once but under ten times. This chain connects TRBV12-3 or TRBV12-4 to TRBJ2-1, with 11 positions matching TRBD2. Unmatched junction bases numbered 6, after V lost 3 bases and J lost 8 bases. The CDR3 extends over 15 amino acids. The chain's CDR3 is CASSLSSGRSDEQFF. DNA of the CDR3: TGTGCCAGCAGTTTGTCTAGCGGGAGGTCCGATGAGCAGTTCTTC.

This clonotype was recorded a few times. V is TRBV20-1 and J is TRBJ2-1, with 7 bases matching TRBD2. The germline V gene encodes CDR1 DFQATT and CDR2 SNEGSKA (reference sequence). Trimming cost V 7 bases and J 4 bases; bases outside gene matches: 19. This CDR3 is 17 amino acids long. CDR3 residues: CSGRERKSRLLYNEQFF. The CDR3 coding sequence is TGCAGTGGGCGGGAGAGAAAATCTAGGCTACTTTACAATGAGCAGTTCTTC.

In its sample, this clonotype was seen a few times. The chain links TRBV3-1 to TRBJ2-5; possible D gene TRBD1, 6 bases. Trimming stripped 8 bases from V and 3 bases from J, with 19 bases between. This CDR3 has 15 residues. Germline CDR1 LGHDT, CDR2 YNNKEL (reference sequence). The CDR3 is CASGGARLGEETQYF. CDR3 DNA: TGTGCCAGCGGGGGCGCTAGGTTGGGGGAAGAGACCCAGTACTTC.

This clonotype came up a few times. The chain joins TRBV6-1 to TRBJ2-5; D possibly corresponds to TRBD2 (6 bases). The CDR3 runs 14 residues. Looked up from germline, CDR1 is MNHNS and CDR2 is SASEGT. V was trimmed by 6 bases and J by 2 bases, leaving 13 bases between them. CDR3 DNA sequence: TGTGCCAGCAGGGATCCCGGGACTCAAGAGACCCAGTACTTC. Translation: CASRDPGTQETQYF.

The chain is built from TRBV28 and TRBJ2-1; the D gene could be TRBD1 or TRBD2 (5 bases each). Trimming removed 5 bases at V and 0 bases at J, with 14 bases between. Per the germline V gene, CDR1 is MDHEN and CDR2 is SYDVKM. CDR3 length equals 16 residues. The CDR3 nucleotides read TGTGCCAGCAGTGTCCAGGGAGTTAGCTCCTACAATGAGCAGTTCTTC. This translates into CASSVQGVSSYNEQFF.

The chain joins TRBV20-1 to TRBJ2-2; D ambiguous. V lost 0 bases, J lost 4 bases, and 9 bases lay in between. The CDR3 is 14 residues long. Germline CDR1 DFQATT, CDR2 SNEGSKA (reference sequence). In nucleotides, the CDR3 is TGCAGTGCTAGAGACCCCAAGTCCACCGGGGAGCTGTTTTTT. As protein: CSARDPKSTGELFF.

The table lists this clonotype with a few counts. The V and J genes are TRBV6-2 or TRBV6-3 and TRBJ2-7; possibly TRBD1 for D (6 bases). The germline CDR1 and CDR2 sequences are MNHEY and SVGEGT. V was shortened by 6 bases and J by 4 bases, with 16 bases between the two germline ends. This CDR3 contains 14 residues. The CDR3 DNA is TGTGCCAGCAGGGCCGGGACACTAGGTTACGAGCAGTACTTC. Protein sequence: CASRAGTLGYEQYF.

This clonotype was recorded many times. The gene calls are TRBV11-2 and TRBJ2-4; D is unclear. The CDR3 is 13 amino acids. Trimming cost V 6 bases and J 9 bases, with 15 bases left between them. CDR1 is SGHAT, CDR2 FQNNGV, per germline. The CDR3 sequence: CASSLNWESIQYF. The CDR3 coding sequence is TGTGCCAGCAGTTTGAACTGGGAAAGCATTCAGTACTTC.

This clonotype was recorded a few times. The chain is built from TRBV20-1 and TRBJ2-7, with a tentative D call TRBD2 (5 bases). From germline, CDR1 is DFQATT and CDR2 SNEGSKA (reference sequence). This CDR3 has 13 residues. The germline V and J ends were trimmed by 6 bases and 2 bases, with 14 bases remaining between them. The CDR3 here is CSAFGRVAYEQYF. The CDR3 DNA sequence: TGCAGTGCCTTTGGGCGGGTCGCCTACGAGCAGTACTTC.

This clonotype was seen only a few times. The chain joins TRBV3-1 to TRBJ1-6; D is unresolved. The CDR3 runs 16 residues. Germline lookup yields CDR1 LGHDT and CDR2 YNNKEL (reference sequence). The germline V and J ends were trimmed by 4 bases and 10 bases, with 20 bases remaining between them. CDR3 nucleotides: TGTGCCAGCAGCCTCTCGCCGTGGACCGCTATCTCACCCCTCCACTTT. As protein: CASSLSPWTAISPLHF.

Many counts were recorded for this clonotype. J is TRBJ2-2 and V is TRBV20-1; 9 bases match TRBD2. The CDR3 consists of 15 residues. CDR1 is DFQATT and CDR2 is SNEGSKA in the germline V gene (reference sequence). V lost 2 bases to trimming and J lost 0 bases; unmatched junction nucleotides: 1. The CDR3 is CSARSSGTNTGELFF. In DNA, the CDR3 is TGCAGTGCTAGATCTAGCGGGACGAACACCGGGGAGCTGTTTTTT.

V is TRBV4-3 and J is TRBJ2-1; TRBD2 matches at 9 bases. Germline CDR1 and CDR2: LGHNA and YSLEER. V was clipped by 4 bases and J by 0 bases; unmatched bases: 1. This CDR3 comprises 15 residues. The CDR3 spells CASSRLADSYNEQFF. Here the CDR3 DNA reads TGCGCCAGCAGCCGACTAGCGGACTCCTACAATGAGCAGTTCTTC.

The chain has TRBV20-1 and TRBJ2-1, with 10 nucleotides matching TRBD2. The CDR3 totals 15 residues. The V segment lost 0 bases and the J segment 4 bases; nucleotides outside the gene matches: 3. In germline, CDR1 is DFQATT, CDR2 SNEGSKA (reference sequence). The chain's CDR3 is CSARDPLAGYNEQFF. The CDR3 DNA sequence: TGCAGTGCTAGAGATCCACTAGCGGGGTACAATGAGCAGTTCTTC.

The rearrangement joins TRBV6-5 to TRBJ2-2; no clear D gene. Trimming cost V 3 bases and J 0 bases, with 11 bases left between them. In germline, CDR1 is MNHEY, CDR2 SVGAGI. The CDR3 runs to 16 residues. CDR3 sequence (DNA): TGTGCCAGCAGTTATTTTTCAACCCCGAACACCGGGGAGCTGTTTTTT. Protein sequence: CASSYFSTPNTGELFF.

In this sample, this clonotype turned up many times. CDR3 DNA: TGTGCCAGCAAAGAAAGCGGTTCCTACGAGCAGTACTTC. It yields the protein CASKESGSYEQYF. The V call is TRBV12-3 or TRBV12-4, the J call TRBJ2-7; TRBD2 might be the D (5 bases). Between the trimmed V and J ends, which lost 7 bases and 1 base, there was a span of 11 bases. The CDR3 extends over 13 amino acids.

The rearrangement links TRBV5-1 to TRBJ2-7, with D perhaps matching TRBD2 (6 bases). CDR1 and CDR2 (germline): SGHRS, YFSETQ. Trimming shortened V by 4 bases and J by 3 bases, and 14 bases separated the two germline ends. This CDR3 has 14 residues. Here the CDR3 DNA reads TGCGCCAGCAGCACCGGGGGTACTTTCTACGAGCAGTACTTC. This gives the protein CASSTGGTFYEQYF.

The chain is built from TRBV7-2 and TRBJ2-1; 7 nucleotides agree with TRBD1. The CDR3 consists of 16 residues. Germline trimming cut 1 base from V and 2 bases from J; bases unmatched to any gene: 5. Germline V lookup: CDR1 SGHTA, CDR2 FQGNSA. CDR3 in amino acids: CASSLEDRKPYNEQFF. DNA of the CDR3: TGTGCCAGCAGCTTAGAGGACAGGAAACCCTACAATGAGCAGTTCTTC.

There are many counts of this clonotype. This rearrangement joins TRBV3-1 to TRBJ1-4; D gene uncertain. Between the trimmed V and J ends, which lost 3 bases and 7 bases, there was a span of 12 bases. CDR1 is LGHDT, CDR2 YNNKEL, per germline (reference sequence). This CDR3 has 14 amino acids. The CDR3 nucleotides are TGTGCCAGCAGCCATGCTATGGGGAGTGAAAAACTGTTTTTT. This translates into CASSHAMGSEKLFF.

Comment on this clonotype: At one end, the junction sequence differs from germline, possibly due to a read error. The CDR3 protein is CASSLGSGNIDTQYF. CDR3 nucleotide sequence: TGTGCCAGCAGTTTAGGCTCGGGTAATATAGATACGCAGTATTTT. The rearrangement uses TRBV7-9 and TRBJ2-3; the D is unclear. Germline V gene data show CDR1 as SEHNR and CDR2 as FQNEAQ (reference sequence). This CDR3 is built from 15 residues.

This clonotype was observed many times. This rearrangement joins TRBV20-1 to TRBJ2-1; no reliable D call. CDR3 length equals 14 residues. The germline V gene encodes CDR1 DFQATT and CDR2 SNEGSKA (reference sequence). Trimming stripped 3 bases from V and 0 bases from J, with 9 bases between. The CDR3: CSARQTSSYNEQFF. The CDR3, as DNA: TGCAGTGCTAGGCAGACGAGCTCCTACAATGAGCAGTTCTTC.

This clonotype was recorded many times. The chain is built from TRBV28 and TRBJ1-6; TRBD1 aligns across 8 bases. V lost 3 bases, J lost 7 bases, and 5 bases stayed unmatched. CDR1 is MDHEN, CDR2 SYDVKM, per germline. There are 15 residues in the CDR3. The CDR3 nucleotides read TGTGCCAGCAGTTTCACGGGACAGGCAAATTCACCCCTCCACTTT. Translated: CASSFTGQANSPLHF.

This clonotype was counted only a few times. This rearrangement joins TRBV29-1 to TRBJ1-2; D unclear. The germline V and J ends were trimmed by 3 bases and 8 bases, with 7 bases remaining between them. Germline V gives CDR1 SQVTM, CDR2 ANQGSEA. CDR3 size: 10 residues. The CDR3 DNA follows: TGCAGCGTTGATATGGGAGGCTACACCTTC. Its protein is CSVDMGGYTF.

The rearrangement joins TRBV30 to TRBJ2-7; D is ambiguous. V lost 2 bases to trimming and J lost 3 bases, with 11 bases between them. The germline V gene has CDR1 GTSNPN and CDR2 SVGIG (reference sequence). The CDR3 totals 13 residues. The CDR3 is CAWSWYPGYEQYF. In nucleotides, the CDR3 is TGTGCCTGGAGTTGGTATCCGGGCTACGAGCAGTACTTC.

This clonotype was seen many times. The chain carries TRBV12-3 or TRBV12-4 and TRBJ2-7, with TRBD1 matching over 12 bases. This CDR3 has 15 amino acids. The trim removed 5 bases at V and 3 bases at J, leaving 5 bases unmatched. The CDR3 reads CASSTGTGGLYEQYF. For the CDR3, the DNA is TGTGCCAGCAGTACTGGGACAGGGGGCCTCTACGAGCAGTACTTC.